The 8 T cell receptor beta chains in this list originate from one sample, sequenced in a study of blood T cell repertoires in COVID-19 (dated by TCRdb to 2018 to 2021). The library came from the immunoSEQ multiplex PCR assay. TCRdb provides this immuneACCESS table in a form limited to in-frame rearrangements. Some clones are lacking; in checked studies, under half of them reflect an unresolved V gene, and why the rest are absent is not known. This sample gives 150,000 to 250,000 clones in total; around 81% of them show up just once. The ten largest account for less than 9.5% of the sample. The source material was PBMCs or T cells enriched from blood (not recorded which). The receptors originated from a man aged 40-50 years who had recovered from COVID-19.

This chain uses TRBV5-1 with TRBJ2-3; 8 bases fit TRBD2. This CDR3 contains 16 residues. Germline lookup yields CDR1 SGHRS and CDR2 YFSETQ. J lost 5 bases, V lost 0 bases, and 8 bases had no gene match. The CDR3 loop is CASSLAVAGGVDTQYF. Written as DNA, the CDR3 is TGCGCCAGCAGCTTGGCCGTGGCGGGGGGCGTAGATACGCAGTATTTT.

The chain couples TRBV4-3 to TRBJ1-5; 8 bases are a match to TRBD1. CDR1 LGHNA and CDR2 YSLEER come from the germline V gene. The CDR3 loop spans 18 amino acids. The junction had 10 bases not matched to a gene; V was cut back by 1 base and J by 2 bases. The CDR3 DNA is TGCGCCAGCAGCCAAGGAATGACAGGGGCGGGGGGCAATCAGCCCCAGCATTTT. This encodes CASSQGMTGAGGNQPQHF.

The rearrangement uses TRBV9 and TRBJ2-5, with 10 bases identical to TRBD2. The germline gives CDR1 SGDLS, CDR2 YYNGEE. The trim removed 2 bases at V and 4 bases at J, leaving 11 bases unmatched. There are 17 residues in the CDR3. CDR3 region: CASSVRGLAGERETQYF. CDR3 DNA sequence: TGTGCCAGCAGCGTGAGGGGCCTAGCGGGGGAGAGAGAGACCCAGTACTTC.

V is TRBV7-9 and J is TRBJ2-5; 8 bases map to TRBD1. CDR1 SEHNR and CDR2 FQNEAQ come from the germline V gene (reference sequence). The CDR3 runs 15 residues. V dropped 1 base and J dropped 5; count of bases not matched to a gene: 6. CDR3 DNA: TGTGCCAGCAGCTTAGTTCTGGGACAGGCCGAGACCCAGTACTTC. Protein: CASSLVLGQAETQYF. Filled out from reference TRBV7-9 and TRBJ2-5, the complete variable domain reads DTGVSQNPRHKITKRGQNVTFRCDPISEHNRLYWYRQTLGQGPEFLTYFQNEAQLEKSRLLSDRFSAERPKGSFSTLEIQRTEQGDSAMYLCASSLVLGQAETQYFGPGTRLLVL.

This clone is a singleton in its sample. V and J are TRBV30 and TRBJ2-1, with 7 bases lining up with TRBD2. V shed 3 bases, J shed 4 bases, and the junction held 0 bases outside the gene matches. CDR3 length: 12 amino acids. Germline V gene lookup returns CDR1 GTSNPN and CDR2 SVGIG (reference sequence). The CDR3 sequence is CAWRGGYNEQFF. Here the CDR3 DNA reads TGTGCCTGGAGGGGGGGGTACAATGAGCAGTTCTTC.

The V and J genes are TRBV10-3 and TRBJ1-4; possibly TRBD1 for D (5 bases). V lost 4 bases and J 4 bases, leaving 13 bases between the germline ends. The CDR3 is made up of 15 amino acids. Looked up from germline, CDR1 is ENHRY and CDR2 is SYGVKD. Here the CDR3 reads CAISGDPGVNEKLFF. Here the CDR3 DNA reads TGTGCCATCAGTGGGGATCCGGGGGTTAATGAAAAACTGTTTTTT.

The CDR3 DNA is TGTGCCATCAGTGAGACCGCAGGGAACGGGGCCAACGTCCTGACTTTC. Amino acids: CAISETAGNGANVLTF. The rearrangement uses TRBV10-3 and TRBJ2-6, with D maybe TRBD1 (5 bases). V lost 2 bases, J lost 4 bases, and 12 bases lay in between. This CDR3 is built from 16 residues. Per the germline V gene, CDR1 is ENHRY and CDR2 is SYGVKD.

Written as DNA, the CDR3 is TGTGCCAGCAGCTATAGACCGGGTGCAACTAATGAAAAACTGTTTTTT. Translating it yields CASSYRPGATNEKLFF. The V call is TRBV7-8, the J call TRBJ1-4; D uncertain. The V gene's germline CDR1 is SGHVS and CDR2 FQNEAQ. V was trimmed by 4 bases and J by 0 bases, leaving 12 bases between them. The CDR3 covers 16 residues.